The next 3 T cell receptor beta chains were all read from a single sample in a study of blood T cell repertoires in COVID-19. Clones were sequenced by immunoSEQ multiplex PCR, and TCRdb holds only the in-frame ones, with some missing. The table records roughly 350,000 clones, less than 85% of them present only once. The sample comprised peripheral blood. The receptors were sampled from a woman aged 18 to 35 with acute or convalescent COVID-19.

The chain recombines TRBV28 with TRBJ1-2; D possibly corresponds to TRBD1 (6 bases). From germline, CDR1 is MDHEN and CDR2 SYDVKM. This CDR3 is 12 amino acids long. The germline V and J ends were trimmed by 3 bases and 12 bases, with 14 bases remaining between them. The CDR3 loop is CASSFYRDGNTF. The CDR3 DNA sequence: TGTGCCAGCAGTTTCTACAGGGACGGAAACACCTTC.

The V call is TRBV7-2, the J call TRBJ1-5, with unresolved D. Germline CDR1 is SGHTA and CDR2 is FQGNSA. V was pared by 5 bases and J by 2 bases, with 7 bases between. This CDR3 region has 13 residues. The CDR3 sequence: CASSPLGNQPQHF. The CDR3 DNA follows: TGTGCCAGCAGCCCCCTTGGCAATCAGCCCCAGCATTTT.

This chain links TRBV2 with TRBJ1-1; D call uncertain. This CDR3 has 14 amino acids. Germline values: CDR1 SNHLY, CDR2 FYNNEI. V was pared by 10 bases and J by 5 bases, with 20 bases between. CDR3 coding DNA: TGTGCCACCGAACATTTTTACCTTGGTACTGAAGCTTTCTTT. Its protein product is CATEHFYLGTEAFF.